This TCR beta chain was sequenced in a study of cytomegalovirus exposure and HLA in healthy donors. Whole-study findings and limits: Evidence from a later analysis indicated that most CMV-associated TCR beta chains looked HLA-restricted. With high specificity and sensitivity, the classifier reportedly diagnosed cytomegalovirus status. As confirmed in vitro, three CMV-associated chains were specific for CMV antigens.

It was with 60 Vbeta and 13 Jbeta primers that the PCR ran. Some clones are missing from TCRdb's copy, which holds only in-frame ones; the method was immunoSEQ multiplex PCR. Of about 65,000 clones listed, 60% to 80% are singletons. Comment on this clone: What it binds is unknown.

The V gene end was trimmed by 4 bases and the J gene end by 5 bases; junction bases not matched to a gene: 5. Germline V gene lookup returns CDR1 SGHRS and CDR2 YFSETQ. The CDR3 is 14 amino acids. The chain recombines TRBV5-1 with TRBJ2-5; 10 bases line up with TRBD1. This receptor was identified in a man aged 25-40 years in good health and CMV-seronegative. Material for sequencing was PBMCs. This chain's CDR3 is CASSETGGWETQYF. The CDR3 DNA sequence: TGCGCCAGCAGCGAGACAGGGGGCTGGGAGACCCAGTACTTC.